These T cell receptor beta chains were read from a single sample in a study of blood T cells in healthy people across ages. MiXCR, applied by TCRdb to the 5' RACE reads, yields one record per CDR3 protein. This repertoire shows around 820,000 distinct CDR3 sequences, approximately 25% found once; its top ten account for more than 3%. Another study also made use of these data, one on T cells of mothers and their children.

The sequencing sample was made of blood. The receptor set was obtained from a boy between 10 and 17 years old in good health. The CDR3 runs from the conserved cysteine through the conserved F or W. D genes are given only for firm matches. Clone size is not always given. Where it is, it says once, few, many or a class for expanded clones.

V,J,size,D,DNA,CDR3
TRBV11-2,TRBJ1-4,-,-,TGTGCCAGCAGCTTTAATGGACAGCTATTTAATGAAAAACTGTTTTTT,CASSFNGQLFNEKLFF
TRBV9,TRBJ2-1,few,TRBD1,TGTGCCAGCAGCGAACCGGGACAGGGATTCAATGAGCAGTTCTTC,CASSEPGQGFNEQFF
TRBV2,TRBJ2-5,-,-,TGTGCCAGCAGTGAAAGGTGGGAGACCCAGTACTTC,CASSERWETQYF
TRBV6-6,TRBJ2-7,-,TRBD1,TGTGCCAGCAGTATGGGACAGGGCCGCTCCTACGAGCAGTACTTC,CASSMGQGRSYEQYF
TRBV6-2/TRBV6-3,TRBJ2-7,-,TRBD1,TGTGCCACCGCTTACAGGGGATCTTACGAGCAGTACTTC,CATAYRGSYEQYF
TRBV7-9,TRBJ2-5,-,TRBD1,TGTGCCAGCAGCTCGACAGGGGGCATAGAGACCCAGTACTTC,CASSSTGGIETQYF
TRBV11-2,TRBJ2-2,-,-,TGTGCCAGCAGCTTACCGCAGGGTGCCGGGGAGCTGTTTTTT,CASSLPQGAGELFF
TRBV12-3/TRBV12-4,TRBJ2-1,few,-,TGTGCCAGCAGAAACCTCGGGACCCAACTAAATGAGCAGTTCTTC,CASRNLGTQLNEQFF
TRBV5-4,TRBJ1-2,few,-,TGTGCCAGCAGCTCGCAGGATGGCTACACCTTC,CASSSQDGYTF
TRBV7-2,TRBJ2-5,-,TRBD1,TGTGCCAGCGGCTCAGACAGGGGTGGAGAGACCCAGTACTTC,CASGSDRGGETQYF
TRBV12-3/TRBV12-4,TRBJ1-1,-,-,TGTGCCAGCAGTTTAGGAGAAGCTGAAGCTTTCTTT,CASSLGEAEAFF
TRBV29-1,TRBJ2-3,few,-,TGCAGCGTCGCTGGGGCGGGAGATACGCAGTATTTT,CSVAGAGDTQYF
TRBV20-1,TRBJ2-4,few,-,TGCAGTGTACCCCTGCGCCCTACCGGGGATCAGTACTTC,CSVPLRPTGDQYF
TRBV29-1,TRBJ2-5,-,-,TGCAGCGTTGAATCGGTGACGGTGGGCTGGCAAGAGACCCAGTACTTC,CSVESVTVGWQETQYF
TRBV6-2/TRBV6-3,TRBJ1-1,few,-,TGTGCTAGCAGTACGAACCGACTTGAAGCTTTCTTT,CASSTNRLEAFF
TRBV6-2/TRBV6-3,TRBJ2-4,-,-,TGTGCCAGCAGCCCAAGGGGGATAGCCAAAAACATTCAGTACTTC,CASSPRGIAKNIQYF
TRBV6-5,TRBJ2-3,few,TRBD1,TGTGCCAGCAGTTACTCGTTATTGGGACAGGGCACAGATACGCAGTATTTT,CASSYSLLGQGTDTQYF
TRBV20-1,TRBJ1-3,-,-,TGCAGTGCTTTACAGAACGCTGGAAACACCATATATTTT,CSALQNAGNTIYF
TRBV12-3/TRBV12-4,TRBJ1-5,-,-,TGTGCCAGCACGCCAGGGCCGGGGAGTAATCAGCCCCAGCATTTT,CASTPGPGSNQPQHF
TRBV29-1,TRBJ2-7,few,TRBD2,TGCAGCGTTGAAGATTTCAGTTCGGATAGCGGGAGCTCCTACGAGCAGTACTTC,CSVEDFSSDSGSSYEQYF
TRBV29-1,TRBJ2-3,-,-,TGCAGCGTTGGACTATCAGGAGATACGCAGTATTTT,CSVGLSGDTQYF
TRBV12-3/TRBV12-4,TRBJ2-5,few,-,TGTGCCAGCAGTTCCCTCAGAGGCGGTCCAATGACCCAGTACTTC,CASSSLRGGPMTQYF
TRBV11-1,TRBJ2-7,once,TRBD1,TGTGCCAGCAGCCAAGATCCCCTACAGGGGCCCTACGAGCAGTACTTC,CASSQDPLQGPYEQYF
TRBV12-3/TRBV12-4,TRBJ2-1,-,-,TGTGCCAGCAGTTTCATCAGGGGCAATGAGCAGTTCTTC,CASSFIRGNEQFF
TRBV4-1,TRBJ1-1,many,-,TGCGCCAGCAGCCAAGTGCAGGGGACTACTGAAGCTTTCTTT,CASSQVQGTTEAFF
TRBV20-1,TRBJ2-7,few,TRBD2,TGCAGTGCTATCGGAGGGGCTAGCGGGAGTTACGAGCAGTACTTC,CSAIGGASGSYEQYF
TRBV20-1,TRBJ1-5,few,-,TGCAGTGCACTGCTTGGTGGCGGTGGCAATCAGCCCCAGCATTTT,CSALLGGGGNQPQHF
TRBV29-1,TRBJ2-7,few,-,TGCAGCGTCGCTGACGGACCCTCCTACGAGCAGTACTTC,CSVADGPSYEQYF
TRBV14,TRBJ2-5,-,TRBD2,TGTGCCAGCAGCCAAGGCCCTAGCGGGGAAGAGACCCAGTACTTC,CASSQGPSGEETQYF
TRBV6-6,TRBJ2-5,-,TRBD1,TGTGCCAGCAGTTACACGGGACAGCAAGAGACCCAGTACTTC,CASSYTGQQETQYF
TRBV19,TRBJ2-7,few,-,TGTGCCAGTAGTGGCGGAGTCCGGGGAAACGAGCAGTACTTC,CASSGGVRGNEQYF
TRBV2,TRBJ2-6,-,-,TGTGCCAGCAGGCGGGTCCTCTCTGGGGCCAACGTCCTGACTTTC,CASRRVLSGANVLTF
TRBV7-2,TRBJ1-2,-,TRBD1,TGTGCCAGCAGCTCGGGACAGGGGAGGTTTGGCTACACCTTC,CASSSGQGRFGYTF
TRBV29-1,TRBJ2-3,few,-,TGCAGCGTTGAACCTCAACAGGGTCCGGCGACAGATACGCAGTATTTT,CSVEPQQGPATDTQYF
TRBV28,TRBJ2-7,few,-,TGTGCCAGCATTAGTACATACTACGAGCAGTACTTC,CASISTYYEQYF